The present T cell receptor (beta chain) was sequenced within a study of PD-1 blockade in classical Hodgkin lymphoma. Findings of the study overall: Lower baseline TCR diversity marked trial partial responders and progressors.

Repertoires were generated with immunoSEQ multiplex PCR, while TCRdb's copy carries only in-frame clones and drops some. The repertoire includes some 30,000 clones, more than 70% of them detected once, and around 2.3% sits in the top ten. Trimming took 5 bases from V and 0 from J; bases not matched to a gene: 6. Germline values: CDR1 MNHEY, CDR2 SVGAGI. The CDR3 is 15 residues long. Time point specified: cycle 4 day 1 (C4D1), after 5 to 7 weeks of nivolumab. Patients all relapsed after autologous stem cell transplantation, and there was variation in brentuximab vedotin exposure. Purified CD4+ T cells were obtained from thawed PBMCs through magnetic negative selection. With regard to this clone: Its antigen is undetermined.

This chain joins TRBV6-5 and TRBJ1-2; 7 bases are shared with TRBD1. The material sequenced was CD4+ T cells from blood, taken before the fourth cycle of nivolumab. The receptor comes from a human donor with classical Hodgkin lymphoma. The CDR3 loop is CASSATGTANYGYTF. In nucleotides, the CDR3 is TGTGCCAGCAGTGCGACCGGGACAGCTAACTATGGCTACACCTTC.